The 2 T cell receptor beta chains listed next were all sequenced from one sample in a study of T cells after yellow fever vaccination. TCRdb independently ran MiXCR on the 5' RACE reads; one entry per CDR3 protein. The sample includes about 510,000 distinct CDR3 sequences, 20% to 25% seen only once; the top ten take about 16%. Material: PBMCs, obtained roughly 20 days after the first yellow fever vaccination. These receptors all come from a man aged 18 to 35 who received the YFV17D yellow fever vaccine.

V and J are TRBV12-3 or TRBV12-4 and TRBJ2-7; tentative D call: TRBD2 (7 bases). This CDR3 comprises 15 residues. V shed 5 bases and J shed 1 base, with 15 bases lying between them. The CDR3 loop is CASSRGASRSYEQYF. The DNA for the CDR3 is TGTGCCAGCAGTCGGGGGGCTAGCAGGTCCTACGAGCAGTACTTC.

This clonotype has more than one count but fewer than ten. The V gene is TRBV10-3, the J gene TRBJ1-5; unclear D gene. The germline V gene has CDR1 ENHRY and CDR2 SYGVKD. The CDR3 totals 14 residues. V was cut by 4 bases and J by 2 bases, with 9 bases left in between. The CDR3 nucleotides are TGTGCCATCAGTGGCGGCAACCGCAATCAGCCCCAGCATTTT. Protein: CAISGGNRNQPQHF.